Shown below are 25 T cell receptor beta chains from a single sample sequenced in a study of T cell responses to AZD1222 COVID-19 vaccine. Measured with immunoSEQ multiplex PCR; TCRdb has only the in-frame clones, and not every one. This table holds approximately 90,000 clones, 86% found once. Material: peripheral blood, obtained on day 0 of AZD1222 vaccination. These receptors originate from an adult in good health.

In this sample, this clone turned up once. The rearrangement links TRBV6-1 to TRBJ1-1; perhaps TRBD1 as D (5 bases). This CDR3 is 14 amino acids long. CDR1 is MNHNS, CDR2 SASEGT, per germline. The ends were cut back, 2 bases at V and 4 bases at J, with 11 bases in the middle. The CDR3 DNA follows: TGTGCCAGCAGTGAATCCGGGGCCCCCACTGAAGCTTTCTTT. It specifies CASSESGAPTEAFF.

The chain couples TRBV19 to TRBJ2-7; the match to TRBD2 covers 7 bases. V gave up 5 bases and J gave up 0 bases; unmatched junction bases: 7. Looked up from germline, CDR1 is LNHDA and CDR2 is SQIVND (reference sequence). The CDR3 extends over 15 amino acids. CDR3 sequence: CASSPHTSDSYEQYF. The CDR3 DNA reads as TGTGCCAGTAGTCCCCACACTAGCGACTCCTACGAGCAGTACTTC.

This clone has more than one count but fewer than ten. This sequence joins TRBV2 and TRBJ2-2; D gene unclear. The CDR3 has 14 amino acids. The V gene's germline CDR1 is SNHLY and CDR2 FYNNEI. V lost 4 bases, J lost 0 bases, and 6 bases lay in between. DNA of the CDR3: TGTGCCAGCAGTGTTACAGCGAACACCGGGGAGCTGTTTTTT. It encodes CASSVTANTGELFF.

This clone was counted between two and nine times. This chain uses TRBV19 with TRBJ2-5; TRBD1 might be the D (6 bases). The germline V gene encodes CDR1 LNHDA and CDR2 SQIVND (reference sequence). The CDR3 runs to 15 residues. V dropped 7 bases and J dropped 5 bases, with 20 bases sitting between them. CDR3 sequence: CASTLRAGAGETQYF. CDR3 in DNA: TGTGCCAGTACCCTACGGGCAGGGGCAGGGGAGACCCAGTACTTC.

The rearrangement links TRBV19 to TRBJ2-7; D gene unclear. CDR1 is LNHDA and CDR2 is SQIVND in the germline V gene (reference sequence). CDR3 length equals 14 residues. Trimming stripped 4 bases from V and 3 bases from J, with 13 bases between. The CDR3, as DNA: TGTGCCAGTAGTAGTCGGCGGACCATCTACGAGCAGTACTTC. Translated, it gives CASSSRRTIYEQYF.

The chain recombines TRBV1 with TRBJ2-5; no check of the table's D call, TRBD2, against the DNA was made. TRBV1 represents a pseudogene. The CDR3 runs to 17 residues. CDR3 protein: CTSSQEIAAPPRETQYF. The CDR3 nucleotides read TGCACCAGCAGCCAAGAGATAGCGGCCCCTCCGAGGGAGACCCAGTACTTC.

This chain links TRBV5-1 with TRBJ2-7, with 15 bases that match TRBD2. This CDR3 contains 15 residues. The germline V gene encodes CDR1 SGHRS and CDR2 YFSETQ. After removal of 4 bases from V and 3 bases from J, the junction contained 2 bases not matched to a gene. The CDR3 here is CASSEGLAGGYEQYF. The CDR3 coding sequence is TGCGCCAGCAGCGAGGGACTAGCGGGAGGCTACGAGCAGTACTTC.

The V gene is TRBV28, the J gene TRBJ1-6; no definite D call. The CDR3 length is 15 residues. CDR1 MDHEN and CDR2 SYDVKM come from the germline V gene. The V and J ends lost 4 bases and 0 bases respectively, with 7 bases between them. CDR3 region: CASSSGGSYNSPLHF. CDR3 sequence (DNA): TGTGCCAGCAGTTCTGGCGGCTCCTATAATTCACCCCTCCACTTT.

The chain carries TRBV19 and TRBJ1-1, with D unresolved. CDR1 and CDR2 from the germline V gene are LNHDA and SQIVND (reference sequence). With 2 bases removed from V and 3 bases from J, the gap between germline ends came to 4 bases. CDR3 length: 12 amino acids. Written as DNA, the CDR3 is TGTGCCAGTAGTATAAGGGACACTGAAGCTTTCTTT. Translation: CASSIRDTEAFF.

This sequence joins TRBV10-3 and TRBJ1-2; 7 nucleotides align to TRBD1. J lost 3 bases, V lost 6 bases, and 7 bases had no gene match. The CDR3 has 14 residues. Germline loops: CDR1 ENHRY, CDR2 SYGVKD. The CDR3 reads CAISKRGLDYGYTF. As DNA, the CDR3 is TGTGCCATCAGCAAAAGGGGGCTGGACTATGGCTACACCTTC.

Only one count was recorded for this clone. The genes are TRBV30 and TRBJ1-4; no clear D gene. The V gene's germline CDR1 is GTSNPN and CDR2 SVGIG (reference sequence). This CDR3 has 12 residues. V was pared by 3 bases and J by 8 bases, with 10 bases between. The CDR3 coding sequence is TGTGCCTGGAGCCGACAAGTCGAAAAACTGTTTTTT. This translates into CAWSRQVEKLFF.

V usage is TRBV5-1 and J usage is TRBJ1-1, with a possible D match to TRBD1 (5 bases). The ends were cut back, 4 bases at V and 2 bases at J, with 12 bases in the middle. From germline, CDR1 is SGHRS and CDR2 YFSETQ. The CDR3 is 14 residues long. This CDR3 reads CASSRTQGNTEAFF. In DNA form, the CDR3 reads TGCGCCAGCAGCCGGACCCAGGGTAACACTGAAGCTTTCTTT.

The chain uses TRBV10-3 and TRBJ2-2, with a possible D match to TRBD2 (6 bases). The germline V gene has CDR1 ENHRY and CDR2 SYGVKD. The CDR3 consists of 17 residues. V was clipped by 6 bases and J by 0 bases, with 17 bases between them. The CDR3 sequence: CAIRKGQASANTGELFF. CDR3 nucleotides: TGTGCCATCAGGAAGGGGCAGGCTAGCGCGAACACCGGGGAGCTGTTTTTT.

The rearrangement joins TRBV21-1 to TRBJ2-1. TRBV21-1 is a documented pseudogene. This CDR3 is built from 9 residues. For the CDR3, the DNA is TGTGCCAGCATGGATGAGCAGTTCTTC. It codes for CASMDEQFF.

J is TRBJ2-5 and V is TRBV18; perhaps TRBD2 as D (5 bases). Germline CDR1 and CDR2: KGHSH and LQKENI. V was pared by 6 bases and J by 3 bases, with 8 bases between. This CDR3 spans 12 amino acids. The CDR3 region is CASSQREETQYF. The DNA for the CDR3 is TGTGCCAGCTCCCAGAGGGAAGAGACCCAGTACTTC.

The count of this clone is one. This chain uses TRBV25-1 with TRBJ2-1; 7 nucleotides agree with TRBD1. The CDR3 has 15 residues. Germline V CDR1 and CDR2: MGHDK, SYGVNS. J was trimmed by 7 bases and V by 2 bases; bases with no gene match: 8. CDR3 loop: CASSEGTDPRNEQFF. DNA for the CDR3: TGTGCCAGCAGTGAAGGGACAGACCCTAGGAATGAGCAGTTCTTC.

The chain employs TRBV24-1 and TRBJ2-1, with D unresolved. The CDR3 covers 11 residues. V lost 3 bases to trimming and J lost 6 bases, with 2 bases between them. Germline values: CDR1 KGHDR, CDR2 SFDVKD. The CDR3 sequence: CATSDLNEQFF. CDR3 in DNA: TGTGCCACCAGTGATCTCAATGAGCAGTTCTTC.

The rearrangement links TRBV11-2 to TRBJ2-7; 14 bases match TRBD2. V dropped 5 bases and J dropped 3; count of bases not matched to a gene: 3. This CDR3 has 15 residues. The germline V gene has CDR1 SGHAT and CDR2 FQNNGV. The CDR3 here is CASSRTSGGFYEQYF. DNA of the CDR3: TGTGCCAGCAGCAGGACTAGCGGGGGGTTCTACGAGCAGTACTTC.

The chain recombines TRBV2 with TRBJ1-1; 9 nucleotides agree with TRBD1. V was pared by 6 bases and J by 3 bases, with 5 bases of the junction left unmatched. Germline values: CDR1 SNHLY, CDR2 FYNNEI. The CDR3 runs to 14 residues. CDR3 in amino acids: CASSQTGGHTEAFF. The CDR3 nucleotides read TGTGCCAGCAGCCAAACAGGGGGCCACACTGAAGCTTTCTTT. Variable domain in full (rest from reference TRBV2 and TRBJ1-1): EPEVTQTPSHQVTQMGQEVILRCVPISNHLYFYWYRQILGQKVEFLVSFYNNEISEKSEIFDDQFSVERPDGSNFTLKIRSTKLEDSAMYFCASSQTGGHTEAFFGQGTRLTVV.

V and J are TRBV6-5 and TRBJ1-5; possibly TRBD1 for D (5 bases). The CDR3 runs to 14 residues. V was shortened by 5 bases and J by 3 bases, with 11 bases between the two germline ends. Per the germline V gene, CDR1 is MNHEY and CDR2 is SVGAGI. DNA of the CDR3: TGTGCCAGCAGTCTCACCGGGGCCAATCAGCCCCAGCATTTT. It yields the protein CASSLTGANQPQHF.

The CDR3: CASSLDLKGQGFTGYTF. CDR3 nucleotides: TGTGCCAGCAGCTTAGATCTAAAAGGACAGGGGTTCACTGGCTACACCTTC. The rearrangement joins TRBV11-2 to TRBJ1-2; TRBD1 matches at 9 bases. This CDR3 is built from 17 residues. The germline V gene has CDR1 SGHAT and CDR2 FQNNGV. V was pared by 0 bases and J by 7 bases, with 12 bases of the junction left unmatched.

J is TRBJ1-5 and V is TRBV4-3; D is ambiguous. V was pared by 1 base and J by 3 bases, with 7 bases between. The CDR3 runs 14 residues. Looked up from germline, CDR1 is LGHNA and CDR2 is YSLEER. The CDR3 DNA sequence: TGCGCCAGCAGCCAAGCGACCGACAATCAGCCCCAGCATTTT. Amino acid sequence: CASSQATDNQPQHF.

The V and J genes are TRBV5-8 and TRBJ2-5; TRBD2 agrees at 13 bases. Per the germline V gene, CDR1 is SGHTS and CDR2 is YDEGEE. The V gene end was trimmed by 0 bases and the J gene end by 4 bases; junction bases not matched to a gene: 0. This CDR3 spans 15 amino acids. The CDR3 DNA reads as TGTGCCAGCAGCTTGGGGACTAGCGGGAGAGAGACCCAGTACTTC. Translation: CASSLGTSGRETQYF.

The CDR3 nucleotides read TGTGCCAGCAGCGTAGGAGGGAGCCATGAGCAGTTCTTC. This translates into CASSVGGSHEQFF. The gene calls are TRBV9 and TRBJ2-1; D may be TRBD2 (5 bases). This CDR3 comprises 13 residues. The V and J ends lost 0 bases and 8 bases respectively, with 9 bases between them. Germline assignment: CDR1 SGDLS and CDR2 YYNGEE.

This clone was found a few times. This sequence joins TRBV3-1 (or the pseudogene TRBV3-2) and TRBJ2-1; 7 bases line up with TRBD2. The CDR3 has 15 amino acids. In germline, CDR1 is LGHDT, CDR2 YNNKEL (reference sequence). V was clipped by 4 bases and J by 7 bases; unmatched bases: 10. CDR3 sequence: CASSPWQRERNEQFF. CDR3 sequence (DNA): TGTGCCAGCAGCCCTTGGCAGCGGGAACGAAATGAGCAGTTCTTC.